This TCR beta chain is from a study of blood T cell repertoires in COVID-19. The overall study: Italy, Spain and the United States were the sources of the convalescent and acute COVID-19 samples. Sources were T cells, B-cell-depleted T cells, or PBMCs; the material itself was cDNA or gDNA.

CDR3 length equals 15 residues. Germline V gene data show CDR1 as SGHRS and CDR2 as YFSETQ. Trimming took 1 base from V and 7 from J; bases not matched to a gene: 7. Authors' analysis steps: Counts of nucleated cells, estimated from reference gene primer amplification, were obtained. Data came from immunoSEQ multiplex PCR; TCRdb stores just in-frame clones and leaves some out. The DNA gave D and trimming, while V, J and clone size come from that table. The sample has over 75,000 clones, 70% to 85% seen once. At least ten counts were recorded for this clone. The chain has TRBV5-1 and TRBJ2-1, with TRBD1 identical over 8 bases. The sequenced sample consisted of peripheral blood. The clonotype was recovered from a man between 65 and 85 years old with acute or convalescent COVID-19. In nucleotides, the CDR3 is TGCGCCAGCAGCTTGTTGCAGGGGGCGGGGAATGAGCAGTTCTTC. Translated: CASSLLQGAGNEQFF.